This TCR beta chain was sequenced in a study of lymphopenia after photon versus proton radiotherapy. The V end was cut by 7 bases, the J end by 9 bases, with 10 bases between. CDR3 length equals 11 residues. CDR1 and CDR2 from the germline V gene are SNHLY and FYNNEI. Sequencing was performed with immunoSEQ multiplex PCR; in TCRdb, only in-frame clones are kept and a portion is missing. The table includes over 50,000 clones, more than 75% detected once. The chain couples TRBV2 to TRBJ2-1; D possibly uses TRBD1 or TRBD2 (5 bases each). The clonotype was recovered from a man between 40 and 49 years old with gastric cancer. The sequences come from peripheral blood, collected from a patient treated with photon-based radiotherapy. CDR3 nucleotides: TGTGCCAGCACCCGGGACGGTGAGCAGTTCTTC. Its protein product is CASTRDGEQFF. Full variable domain (missing parts from reference TRBV2 and TRBJ2-1): EPEVTQTPSHQVTQMGQEVILRCVPISNHLYFYWYRQILGQKVEFLVSFYNNEISEKSEIFDDQFSVERPDGSNFTLKIRSTKLEDSAMYFCASTRDGEQFFGPGTRLTVL.